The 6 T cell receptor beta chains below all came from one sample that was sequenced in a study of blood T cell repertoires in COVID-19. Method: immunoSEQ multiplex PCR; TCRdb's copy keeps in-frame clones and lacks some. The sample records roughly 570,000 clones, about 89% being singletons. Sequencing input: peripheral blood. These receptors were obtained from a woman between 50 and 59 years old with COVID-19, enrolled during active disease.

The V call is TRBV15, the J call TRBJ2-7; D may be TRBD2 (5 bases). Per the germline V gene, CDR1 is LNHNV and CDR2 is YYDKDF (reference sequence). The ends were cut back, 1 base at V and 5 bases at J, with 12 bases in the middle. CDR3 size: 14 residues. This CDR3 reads CATSRAARGNEQYF. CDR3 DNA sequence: TGTGCCACCAGCAGAGCGGCACGAGGGAACGAGCAGTACTTC.

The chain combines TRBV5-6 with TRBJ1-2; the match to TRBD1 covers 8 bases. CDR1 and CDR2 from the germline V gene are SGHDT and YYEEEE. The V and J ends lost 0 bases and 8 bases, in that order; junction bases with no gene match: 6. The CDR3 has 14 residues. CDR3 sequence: CASSLAGGAEGYTF. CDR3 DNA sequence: TGTGCCAGCAGCTTGGCAGGGGGCGCTGAGGGCTACACCTTC.

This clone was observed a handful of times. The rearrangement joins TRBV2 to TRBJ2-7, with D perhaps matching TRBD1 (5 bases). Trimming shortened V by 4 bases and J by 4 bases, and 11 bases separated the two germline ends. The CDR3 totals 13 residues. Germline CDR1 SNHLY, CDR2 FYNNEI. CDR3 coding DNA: TGTGCCAGCAGTGTAAGACAGCTATACGAGCAGTACTTC. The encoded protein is CASSVRQLYEQYF.

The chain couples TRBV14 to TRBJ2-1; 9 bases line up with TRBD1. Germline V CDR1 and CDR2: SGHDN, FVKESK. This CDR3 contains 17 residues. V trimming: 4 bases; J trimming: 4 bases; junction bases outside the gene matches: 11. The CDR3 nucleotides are TGTGCCAGCAGCCCGGACAGGGGCCCTATATTTTACAATGAGCAGTTCTTC. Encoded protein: CASSPDRGPIFYNEQFF. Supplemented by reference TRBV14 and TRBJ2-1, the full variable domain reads EAGVTQFPSHSVIEKGQTVTLRCDPISGHDNLYWYRRVMGKEIKFLLHFVKESKQDESGMPNNRFLAERTGGTYSTLKVQPAELEDSGVYFCASSPDRGPIFYNEQFFGPGTRLTVL.

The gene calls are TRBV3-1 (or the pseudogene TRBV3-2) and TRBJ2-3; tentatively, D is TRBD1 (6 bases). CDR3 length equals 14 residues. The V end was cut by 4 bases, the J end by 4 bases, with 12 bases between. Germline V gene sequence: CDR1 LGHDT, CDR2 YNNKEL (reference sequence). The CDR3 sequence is CASSRGPPPDTQYF. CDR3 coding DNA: TGTGCCAGCAGCCGGGGGCCCCCCCCAGATACGCAGTATTTT.

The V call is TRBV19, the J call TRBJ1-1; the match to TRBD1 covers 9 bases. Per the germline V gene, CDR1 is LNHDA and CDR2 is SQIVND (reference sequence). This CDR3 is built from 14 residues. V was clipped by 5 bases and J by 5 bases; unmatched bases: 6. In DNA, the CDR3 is TGTGCCAGTAGTCCTCTGACAGGGGGTACTGAAGCTTTCTTT. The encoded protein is CASSPLTGGTEAFF.